This passage covers 28 T cell receptor beta chains from one sample sequenced in a study of blood T cell repertoires in COVID-19. The protocol was immunoSEQ multiplex PCR, while the TCRdb copy is restricted to in-frame clones and leaves out a portion. The table records around 300,000 clones, around 90% of them present only once. The material sequenced was peripheral blood. These TCRs come from a man in his fifties or sixties with acute or convalescent COVID-19.

This sequence joins TRBV15 and TRBJ2-7, with a weak D call TRBD2 (5 bases). This CDR3 is 16 amino acids long. Deletions cut 0 bases from V and 2 bases from J, with 14 bases between. CDR1 LNHNV and CDR2 YYDKDF come from the germline V gene (reference sequence). The CDR3 is CATSRDPERSTYEQYF. The CDR3 DNA is TGTGCCACCAGCAGAGATCCAGAGCGGTCCACCTACGAGCAGTACTTC. The variable domain in full, completed from reference TRBV15 and TRBJ2-7, reads DAMVIQNPRYQVTQFGKPVTLSCSQTLNHNVMYWYQQKSSQAPKLLFHYYDKDFNNEADTPDNFQSRRPNTSFCFLDIRSPGLGDTAMYLCATSRDPERSTYEQYFGPGTRLTVT.

The chain employs TRBV11-2 and TRBJ2-1; 9 nucleotides align to TRBD1. The V and J ends lost 4 bases and 9 bases, in that order; junction bases with no gene match: 10. Germline V CDR1 and CDR2: SGHAT, FQNNGV. This CDR3 comprises 15 residues. The CDR3 is CASSSRDRERSEQFF. The CDR3 bases are TGTGCCAGCAGCTCCCGGGACAGGGAAAGGAGTGAGCAGTTCTTC.

The chain has TRBV27 and TRBJ2-7; 9 positions match TRBD1. Germline V gives CDR1 MNHEY, CDR2 SMNVEV (reference sequence). The CDR3 has 15 residues. The junction had 4 bases not matched to a gene; V was cut back by 1 base and J by 3 bases. In DNA form, the CDR3 reads TGTGCCAGCAGTTTATTTCGGGACAGGGTCTACGAGCAGTACTTC. It yields the protein CASSLFRDRVYEQYF.

This chain joins TRBV3-1 (or the pseudogene TRBV3-2) and TRBJ1-4, with D unclear. Germline CDR1 reads LGHDT; CDR2 reads YNNKEL (reference sequence). Trimming removed 1 base at V and 7 bases at J, with 13 bases between. This CDR3 region has 15 residues. The CDR3 region has the DNA TGTGCCAGCAGCCAAGCCCCGAGGGCCGGTGAAAAACTGTTTTTT. Translating it yields CASSQAPRAGEKLFF.

The V gene is TRBV3-1 (or the pseudogene TRBV3-2), the J gene TRBJ2-1; D not resolved. Trimming took 10 bases from V and 7 from J, leaving 11 bases between them. The germline CDR1 and CDR2 sequences are LGHDT and YNNKEL (reference sequence). This CDR3 region has 11 residues. The CDR3 loop reads CATGLLNEQFF. The CDR3 nucleotides are TGTGCCACCGGGTTGCTTAATGAGCAGTTCTTC.

V gene TRBV30 combines with J gene TRBJ2-1; possible D gene TRBD1, 5 bases. Germline V gene sequence: CDR1 GTSNPN, CDR2 SVGIG (reference sequence). The CDR3 extends over 13 amino acids. V shed 0 bases and J shed 6 bases, with 9 bases lying between them. The CDR3 loop reads CAWSVQGVNEQFF. The DNA of the CDR3 is TGTGCCTGGAGTGTACAAGGGGTCAATGAGCAGTTCTTC.

V usage is TRBV18 and J usage is TRBJ1-5; D not certain. The V end lost 2 bases, the J end lost 2 bases, and 10 bases lay between the germline ends. There are 15 residues in the CDR3. CDR1 is KGHSH, CDR2 LQKENI, per germline. The CDR3 here is CASSPVPVGNQPQHF. The CDR3 DNA reads as TGTGCCAGCTCACCAGTCCCCGTCGGCAATCAGCCCCAGCATTTT. Using reference TRBV18 and TRBJ1-5 for the parts outside the CDR3, the full variable domain is NAGVMQNPRHLVRRRGQEARLRCSPMKGHSHVYWYRQLPEEGLKFMVYLQKENIIDESGMPKERFSAEFPKEGPSILRIQQVVRGDSAAYFCASSPVPVGNQPQHFGDGTRLSIL.

This chain uses TRBV19 with TRBJ1-6; TRBD1 agrees at 7 bases. The CDR3 totals 19 residues. J was trimmed by 7 bases and V by 5 bases; bases with no gene match: 20. The germline gives CDR1 LNHDA, CDR2 SQIVND (reference sequence). CDR3 bases: TGTGCCAGTAGTCGTCCCGGACAGGCCGCCCTGTTATACAATTCACCCCTCCACTTT. Protein product: CASSRPGQAALLYNSPLHF.

The V and J genes are TRBV7-9 and TRBJ1-1, with D tentatively TRBD1 (5 bases). The CDR3 extends over 15 amino acids. The germline V gene encodes CDR1 SEHNR and CDR2 FQNEAQ (reference sequence). Trimming shortened V by 5 bases and J by 1 base, and 14 bases separated the two germline ends. The CDR3 coding sequence is TGTGCCAGCAGCCCCCCAGGGTGGGAGAACACTGAAGCTTTCTTT. Its protein is CASSPPGWENTEAFF.

The genes are TRBV19 and TRBJ2-7; 9 nucleotides agree with TRBD1. The V and J ends lost 3 bases and 0 bases, in that order; junction bases with no gene match: 9. Germline loops: CDR1 LNHDA, CDR2 SQIVND (reference sequence). This CDR3 region has 17 residues. The CDR3 region is CASSIYAGTGRSYEQYF. The DNA for the CDR3 is TGTGCCAGTAGTATCTATGCCGGGACAGGGCGCTCCTACGAGCAGTACTTC.

The V and J genes are TRBV27 and TRBJ2-2; D is possibly TRBD1 (6 bases). This CDR3 spans 13 amino acids. The V end was cut by 8 bases, the J end by 7 bases, with 14 bases between. Germline V lookup: CDR1 MNHEY, CDR2 SMNVEV (reference sequence). The DNA of the CDR3 is TGTGCCAGCTCTACAGGGATGGGCGGGGAGCTGTTTTTT. Its translation: CASSTGMGGELFF.

The gene calls are TRBV6-5 and TRBJ1-4; D uncertain. This CDR3 contains 11 residues. Trimming took 7 bases from V and 11 from J, leaving 11 bases between them. Per the germline V gene, CDR1 is MNHEY and CDR2 is SVGAGI. CDR3 protein: CASTGRGKLFF. Here the CDR3 DNA reads TGTGCCAGCACGGGTCGCGGGAAACTGTTTTTT.

The chain links TRBV7-2 to TRBJ2-5, with TRBD1 matching over 11 bases. Germline-derived CDR1 and CDR2 are SGHTA and FQGNSA. This CDR3 region has 15 residues. J gave up 3 bases and V 5 bases, and 5 bases lay outside the gene matches. CDR3 amino acids: CASSGRTGGEETQYF. CDR3 nucleotides: TGTGCCAGCAGCGGTCGGACAGGGGGCGAAGAGACCCAGTACTTC.

The chain couples TRBV5-6 to TRBJ2-7; D is perhaps TRBD1 (6 bases). This CDR3 has 13 residues. Germline V CDR1 and CDR2: SGHDT, YYEEEE. V was cut by 4 bases and J by 5 bases, with 13 bases left in between. CDR3 bases: TGTGCCAGCAGCACGACAGGTTATAACGAGCAGTACTTC. Encoded protein: CASSTTGYNEQYF.

V is TRBV10-1 and J is TRBJ1-1; no clear D. This CDR3 contains 13 residues. Germline values: CDR1 WNHNN, CDR2 SYGVQD (reference sequence). V lost 1 base and J 7 bases, leaving 10 bases between the germline ends. CDR3 in DNA: TGCGCCAGCAGTGAGTACGGGGAGGGTGAAGCTTTCTTT. This codes for CASSEYGEGEAFF.

The rearrangement joins TRBV30 to TRBJ1-6, with unresolved D. V was clipped by 3 bases and J by 9 bases, with 12 bases between them. The CDR3 is 13 residues long. Germline CDR1 is GTSNPN and CDR2 is SVGIG (reference sequence). DNA of the CDR3: TGTGCCTGGAGCGAATCCGGGGTTTCACCCCTCCACTTT. It translates to CAWSESGVSPLHF.

The chain joins TRBV9 to TRBJ2-2; 9 bases align to TRBD1. V lost 3 bases, J lost 1 base, and 1 base stayed unmatched. CDR1 and CDR2 (germline): SGDLS, YYNGEE. The CDR3 is made up of 15 amino acids. The CDR3 bases are TGTGCCAGCAGCGGGGGACAGGGGAACACCGGGGAGCTGTTTTTT. Amino acid sequence: CASSGGQGNTGELFF.

This chain uses TRBV2 with TRBJ1-2; 7 bases are a match to TRBD1. CDR3 length equals 15 residues. V trimming: 6 bases; J trimming: 5 bases; junction bases outside the gene matches: 12. Germline loops: CDR1 SNHLY, CDR2 FYNNEI. The chain's CDR3 is CASSDDRATFYGYTF. CDR3 sequence (DNA): TGTGCCAGCAGCGACGACAGGGCCACATTTTATGGCTACACCTTC. The entire variable domain, with the rest obtained from reference TRBV2 and TRBJ1-2, is as follows: EPEVTQTPSHQVTQMGQEVILRCVPISNHLYFYWYRQILGQKVEFLVSFYNNEISEKSEIFDDQFSVERPDGSNFTLKIRSTKLEDSAMYFCASSDDRATFYGYTFGSGTRLTVV.

The rearrangement uses TRBV21-1 and TRBJ2-7; the D call of TRBD1 is as the table states it, not checked on the DNA. TRBV21-1 represents a pseudogene. This CDR3 contains 18 residues. DNA for the CDR3: TGTGCCAGCAGCAAAGGGCTAAACAGGGCGTCCGAAACCTACGAGCAGTACTTC. Its protein is CASSKGLNRASETYEQYF.

The rearrangement links TRBV6-5 to TRBJ2-1; TRBD1 matches at 7 bases. CDR1 and CDR2 (germline): MNHEY, SVGAGI. CDR3 length: 16 residues. J gave up 0 bases and V 4 bases, and 6 bases lay outside the gene matches. Written as DNA, the CDR3 is TGTGCCAGCAGTTCTCCGGGACAGCCCTCCTACAATGAGCAGTTCTTC. The encoded protein is CASSSPGQPSYNEQFF.

The chain couples TRBV6-4 to TRBJ2-3; 7 nucleotides align to TRBD2. The CDR3 is 14 residues long. Germline CDR1 is MRHNA and CDR2 is SNTAGT. The junction had 5 bases not matched to a gene; V was cut back by 6 bases and J by 2 bases. CDR3 in amino acids: CASSSGLDTDTQYF. In nucleotides, the CDR3 is TGTGCCAGCAGCTCAGGACTAGACACAGATACGCAGTATTTT.

This clone was found a few times. The CDR3 reads CASSIPPDRRQETQYF. The CDR3 nucleotides are TGTGCCAGCAGTATTCCCCCGGACAGGAGACAAGAGACCCAGTACTTC. The V call is TRBV2, the J call TRBJ2-5, with 7 bases matching TRBD1. V dropped 5 bases and J dropped 2; count of bases not matched to a gene: 11. The germline V gene encodes CDR1 SNHLY and CDR2 FYNNEI. The CDR3 is made up of 16 amino acids.

This clone was seen a single time. The chain combines TRBV2 with TRBJ1-4; no reliable D call. Germline values: CDR1 SNHLY, CDR2 FYNNEI. Trimming removed 7 bases at V and 3 bases at J, with 9 bases between. The CDR3 runs to 13 residues. The CDR3 region has the DNA TGTGCCAGCATCGCGGCGGCTAATGAAAAACTGTTTTTT. Translated, it gives CASIAAANEKLFF.

The gene calls are TRBV19 and TRBJ1-4; no definite D call. The CDR3 consists of 13 residues. Per the germline V gene, CDR1 is LNHDA and CDR2 is SQIVND (reference sequence). Trimming cost V 0 bases and J 8 bases, with 7 bases left between them. Here the CDR3 DNA reads TGTGCCAGTAGTATAGATCCGGGGGAAAAACTGTTTTTT. Encoded protein: CASSIDPGEKLFF.

This rearrangement joins TRBV7-9 to TRBJ2-3; TRBD2 might be the D (6 bases). CDR3 length equals 15 residues. Germline V CDR1 and CDR2: SEHNR, FQNEAQ (reference sequence). Trimming removed 1 base at V and 2 bases at J, with 10 bases between. CDR3 sequence: CASSLVAGTTDTQYF. Written as DNA, the CDR3 is TGTGCCAGCAGCTTAGTCGCGGGGACCACAGATACGCAGTATTTT.

The chain has TRBV27 and TRBJ1-6; the D gene is possibly TRBD1 (6 bases). The V end was cut by 2 bases, the J end by 7 bases, with 12 bases between. This CDR3 has 15 residues. Per the germline V gene, CDR1 is MNHEY and CDR2 is SMNVEV (reference sequence). The CDR3 region is CASSLGGADNSPLHF. In DNA form, the CDR3 reads TGTGCCAGCAGTTTAGGGGGGGCAGACAATTCACCCCTCCACTTT.

The J gene is TRBJ1-3, the V gene TRBV10-3, with D tentatively TRBD1 (6 bases). V dropped 4 bases and J dropped 6 bases, with 13 bases sitting between them. The CDR3 contains 14 residues. CDR1 and CDR2 (germline): ENHRY, SYGVKD. CDR3 sequence: CAISVQGMENTIYF. CDR3 in DNA: TGTGCCATCAGTGTCCAGGGGATGGAAAACACCATATATTTT.

The chain has TRBV11-2 and TRBJ1-2; D may be TRBD1 (5 bases). V dropped 5 bases and J dropped 8 bases, with 18 bases sitting between them. The germline gives CDR1 SGHAT, CDR2 FQNNGV. The CDR3 loop spans 14 amino acids. The CDR3 sequence: CASSPRAGALGYTF. The CDR3 DNA sequence: TGTGCCAGCAGCCCCAGGGCAGGTGCCTTAGGCTACACCTTC.